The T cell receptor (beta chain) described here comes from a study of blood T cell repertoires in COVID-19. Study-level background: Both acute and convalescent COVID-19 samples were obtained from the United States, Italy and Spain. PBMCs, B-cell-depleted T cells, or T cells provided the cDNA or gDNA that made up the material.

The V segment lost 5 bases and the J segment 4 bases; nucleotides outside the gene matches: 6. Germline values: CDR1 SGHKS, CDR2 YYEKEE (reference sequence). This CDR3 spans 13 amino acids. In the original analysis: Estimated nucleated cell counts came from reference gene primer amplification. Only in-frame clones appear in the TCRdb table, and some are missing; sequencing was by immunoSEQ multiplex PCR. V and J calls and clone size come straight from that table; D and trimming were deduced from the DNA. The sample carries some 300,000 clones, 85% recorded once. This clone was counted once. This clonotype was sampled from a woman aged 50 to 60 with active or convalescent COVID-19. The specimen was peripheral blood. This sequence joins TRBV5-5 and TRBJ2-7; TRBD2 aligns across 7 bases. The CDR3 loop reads CASSSSGLYEQYF. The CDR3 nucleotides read TGTGCCAGCAGTTCTAGCGGCCTTTACGAGCAGTACTTC.